This T cell receptor (beta chain) was recorded in a study of blood T cell repertoires in COVID-19. As for the study in general: The origin of the acute and convalescent COVID-19 samples was the United States, Italy and Spain.

The study assigned cohorts using participant-reported clinical history. Here immunoSEQ multiplex PCR was the method, and the copy in TCRdb shows in-frame clones only, minus some. The repertoire holds about 300,000 clones, with roughly 87% as singletons. V was cut by 0 bases and J by 8 bases, with 19 bases left in between. This CDR3 is 17 amino acids long. Germline values: CDR1 LNHNV, CDR2 YYDKDF (reference sequence). Sequenced input: PBMCs or T cells enriched from blood (not recorded which). This clonotype originated in a woman aged 25 to 39 who had recovered from COVID-19. This chain links TRBV15 with TRBJ1-4; D is perhaps TRBD1 (6 bases). The CDR3 sequence: CATSRDTDRYGEEKLFF. CDR3 coding DNA: TGTGCCACCAGCAGAGATACCGACAGGTACGGCGAGGAAAAACTGTTTTTT.